This record looks at one TCR beta chain sequence and its context. The antigen is not known. Time point specified: week 23, last vaccination. Doses comprised 300 ug of mutant IDH1 20-mer peptide each, plus topical imiquimod. The data were obtained in a study of a mutant IDH1 vaccine in newly diagnosed glioma. Study overall: Vaccines were begun 4-6 weeks after radiotherapy alone, or with temozolomide cycles.

Sequencing used immunoSEQ multiplex PCR; TCRdb keeps in-frame clones, though not all of them. This table holds 75,000 to 80,000 clones, 75% to 90% found once. Study-level findings and limits: Vaccine-induced immune responses were detected in approximately 93% of patients.

CDR3 size: 13 residues. Trimming took 4 bases from V and 4 from J, leaving 10 bases between them. Germline V gives CDR1 WSHSY, CDR2 SAAADI. Source: PBMCs, taken from a glioma patient whose treatment included an IDH1 peptide vaccine. This chain links TRBV10-2 with TRBJ2-5; D perhaps matches TRBD1 (6 bases). The receptor was derived from a woman aged 45-65 years with glioma. CDR3 sequence: CASSATGPETQYF. CDR3 DNA sequence: TGCGCCAGCAGTGCAACAGGGCCAGAGACCCAGTACTTC.